A selection of T cell receptor beta chains follows, all from one sample in a study of T cell responses to AZD1222 COVID-19 vaccine. Assay used: immunoSEQ multiplex PCR; TCRdb lists only in-frame clones, some missing. The table shows around 200,000 clones, with about 92% occurring only once. The sequences come from peripheral blood, collected on day 0 of AZD1222 vaccination. Receptors originate from an adult in good health. The CDR3 runs from the conserved cysteine through the conserved F or W. The D gene is left open where the match is weak. Clone size is stated in some rows and not others, as once, few, many or a class when expanded.

clone size | CDR3 length | D gene | J gene | V gene | CDR3 DNA | CDR3 protein
- | 15 | - | TRBJ2-5 | TRBV5-1 | TGCGCCAGCAGCATCAGTGGACCTCTGGGGGAGACCCAGTACTTC | CASSISGPLGETQYF
once | 13 | - | TRBJ2-5 | TRBV5-1 | TGCGCCAGCAGACTAGCAGAGATGGAGACCCAGTACTTC | CASRLAEMETQYF
- | 14 | - | TRBJ1-5 | TRBV7-8 | TGTGCCAGCAGCTTGCAGGATAGCAATCAGCCCCAGCATTTT | CASSLQDSNQPQHF
- | 11 | - | TRBJ1-1 | TRBV27 | TGTGCCAGCAGTTCTGGGACTGAAGCTTTCTTT | CASSSGTEAFF
- | 17 | - | TRBJ1-5 | TRBV18 | TGTGCCAGCTCACCGAGACCTGGATTAGAAACAGAGCAGCCCCAGCATTTT | CASSPRPGLETEQPQHF
- | 14 | - | TRBJ1-5 | TRBV18 | TGTGCCAGCTCGTCGACAAATAGCAATCAGCCCCAGCATTTT | CASSSTNSNQPQHF
- | 15 | TRBD2 | TRBJ2-7 | TRBV6-1 | TGTGCCAGCAGTGAGATTGGGACTACCCTCTACGAGCAGTACTTC | CASSEIGTTLYEQYF
- | 13 | - | TRBJ1-1 | TRBV18 | TGTGCCAGCTCCCCAAACAGGAACACTGAAGCTTTCTTT | CASSPNRNTEAFF
- | 18 | TRBD2 | TRBJ2-3 | TRBV7-9 | TGTGCCAGCATACAGGGGGAGCCTAGCGGGAGTTTCGCAGATACGCAGTATTTT | CASIQGEPSGSFADTQYF
- | 14 | TRBD2 | TRBJ2-3 | TRBV18 | TGTGCCAGCTCACTAGCGGGAGAAATAGATACGCAGTATTTT | CASSLAGEIDTQYF
- | 15 | - | TRBJ1-1 | TRBV2 | TGTGCCAGCAAGGAATGGGGGGCACGGTGGACTGAAGCTTTCTTT | CASKEWGARWTEAFF
few | 14 | - | TRBJ1-6 | TRBV6-5 | TGTGCCGCCCACAGCAGCTCCTATAATTCACCCCTCCACTTT | CAAHSSSYNSPLHF
- | 14 | - | TRBJ1-4 | TRBV4-1 | TGCGCCAGCAGCCGGTTACTTCATGGTGAAAAACTGTTTTTT | CASSRLLHGEKLFF
- | 16 | - | TRBJ1-5 | TRBV16 | TGTGCCAGCAGCCAATCACCGGGGGGTGGAAATCAGCCCCAGCATTTT | CASSQSPGGGNQPQHF
- | 14 | TRBD2 | TRBJ2-5 | TRBV3-1/TRBV3-2 | TGTGCCAGCAGCCAAGACCGGGGGGTTGGGACCCAGTACTTC | CASSQDRGVGTQYF
- | 14 | - | TRBJ1-2 | TRBV6-1 | TGTGCCAGCAGTGAAGACGGAGGGTACTATGGCTACACCTTC | CASSEDGGYYGYTF
- | 15 | TRBD1 | TRBJ2-3 | TRBV6-5 | TGTGCCAGCAGTTTCCGGGACAGGATAACAGATACGCAGTATTTT | CASSFRDRITDTQYF
- | 15 | - | TRBJ2-7 | TRBV28 | TGTGCCAGCAGCCCCGGGGGAGATTACTCCTACGAGCAGTACTTC | CASSPGGDYSYEQYF
- | 14 | - | TRBJ1-6 | TRBV4-1 | TGCGCCAGCAGCAGCGGGACGTTGAATTCACCCCTCCACTTT | CASSSGTLNSPLHF
- | 15 | - | TRBJ1-5 | TRBV6-5 | TGTGCCAGCAGTTACTCGAGTAGGAGCAATCAGCCCCAGCATTTT | CASSYSSRSNQPQHF
once | 13 | - | TRBJ1-1 | TRBV5-1 | TGCGCCAGCAGGATGGCGGGGAACACTGAAGCTTTCTTT | CASRMAGNTEAFF
- | 15 | - | TRBJ2-7 | TRBV3-1/TRBV3-2 | TGTGCCAGCGCCCTTCGAGGGCCAAGCTCCTACGAGCAGTACTTC | CASALRGPSSYEQYF
- | 13 | TRBD1 | TRBJ1-1 | TRBV19 | TGTGCCAGTAGTATAGTCGGCCAGGGGGCCGCTTTCTTT | CASSIVGQGAAFF
- | 15 | - | TRBJ1-4 | TRBV5-1 | TGCGCCAGCAGCTTGGGGGACACAATAGGTGAAAAACTGTTTTTT | CASSLGDTIGEKLFF
- | 16 | - | TRBJ1-6 | TRBV6-6 | TGTGCCAGCAGTTACTCGATCAGCTTTTATAATTCACCCCTCCACTTT | CASSYSISFYNSPLHF
- | 15 | - | TRBJ1-1 | TRBV5-1 | TGCGCCAGCAGCCCTCTGGGTGGTGGGGACACTGAAGCTTTCTTT | CASSPLGGGDTEAFF
once | 14 | - | TRBJ1-2 | TRBV27 | TGTGCCAGCAGTTTATTAGGACAGAACTATGGCTACACCTTC | CASSLLGQNYGYTF
- | 14 | - | TRBJ1-2 | TRBV19 | TGTGCCAGTAGTATTCCGGGTCGGGACTATGGCTACACCTTC | CASSIPGRDYGYTF
- | 15 | - | TRBJ1-6 | TRBV5-1 | TGCGCCAGCAGCTCAACGACAGGATACAATTCACCCCTCCACTTT | CASSSTTGYNSPLHF
- | 12 | - | TRBJ2-2 | TRBV2 | TGTGCCAGCAATGGACGGACCGGGGAGCTGTTTTTT | CASNGRTGELFF
- | 16 | - | TRBJ2-6 | TRBV6-6 | TGTGCCAGCAGTTATGGACGGGCTCCTGGGGCCAACGTCCTGACTTTC | CASSYGRAPGANVLTF
- | 14 | - | TRBJ2-2 | TRBV5-8 | TGTGCCAGCAGCGTGCACCCGAACACCGGGGAGCTGTTTTTT | CASSVHPNTGELFF
once | 16 | TRBD2 | TRBJ2-2 | TRBV5-4 | TGTGCCAGCAGCACCGGACTAGCGGGAGGGTCCGGGGAGCTGTTTTTT | CASSTGLAGGSGELFF
- | 16 | - | TRBJ2-6 | TRBV7-9 | TGTGCCAGCACTTACTACAGGGACTATGGGGCCAACGTCCTGACTTTC | CASTYYRDYGANVLTF
- | 14 | - | TRBJ1-2 | TRBV5-4 | TGTGCCAGCAGCTTCGGGGGATCCGTGGCTGGCTACACCTTC | CASSFGGSVAGYTF
- | 14 | - | TRBJ2-7 | TRBV2 | TGTGCCAGCAGGAGGGAGTGGGATTCCTACGAGCAGTACTTC | CASRREWDSYEQYF
- | 16 | - | TRBJ1-4 | TRBV25-1 | TGTGCCAGCAGTGAAGGGACTTATTCCCTTAGTGAAAAACTGTTTTTT | CASSEGTYSLSEKLFF
- | 14 | - | TRBJ2-3 | TRBV18 | TGTGCCAGCTCACCGGCTGCAGGGGCAGATACGCAGTATTTT | CASSPAAGADTQYF
- | 12 | - | TRBJ1-1 | TRBV12-3/TRBV12-4 | TGTGCCAGCAGTTTTAGGCTCACTGAAGCTTTCTTT | CASSFRLTEAFF
- | 16 | - | TRBJ1-1 | TRBV9 | TGTGCCAGCAGCGCAACTCACAAGGCTTTGAACACTGAAGCTTTCTTT | CASSATHKALNTEAFF
- | 13 | - | TRBJ1-4 | TRBV11-2 | TGTGCCAGCAGTCTCGGACCTAATGAAAAACTGTTTTTT | CASSLGPNEKLFF
- | 15 | - | TRBJ2-5 | TRBV25-1 | TGTGCCAGCAGTACCGACCGGGACTTTCAAGAGACCCAGTACTTC | CASSTDRDFQETQYF
once | 12 | - | TRBJ2-7 | TRBV29-1 | TGCAGCGTTGATATATCCCCCTACGAGCAGTACTTC | CSVDISPYEQYF
- | 17 | TRBD1 | TRBJ1-2 | TRBV19 | TGTGCCAGTAGTAGAAAACGGCCGGGACAGGCGCACTATGGCTACACCTTC | CASSRKRPGQAHYGYTF
- | 14 | TRBD1 | TRBJ1-2 | TRBV18 | TGTGCCAGCTCACCACCGGGACAGAACTATGGCTACACCTTC | CASSPPGQNYGYTF
- | 13 | TRBD2 | TRBJ2-1 | TRBV11-2 | TGTGCCAGCCGGACTAGCGGCTACAATGAGCAGTTCTTC | CASRTSGYNEQFF
- | 15 | - | TRBJ1-1 | TRBV5-1 | TGCGCCAGCAGCAAAACCCCAGGGACGAACACTGAAGCTTTCTTT | CASSKTPGTNTEAFF
once | 13 | - | TRBJ2-2 | TRBV6-5 | TGTGCCAGCAAACCTACAGGCACCGGGGAGCTGTTTTTT | CASKPTGTGELFF
once | 15 | - | TRBJ1-1 | TRBV18 | TGTGCCAGCTCACCCACGACAGTACTGAACACTGAAGCTTTCTTT | CASSPTTVLNTEAFF
- | 15 | - | TRBJ1-3 | TRBV3-1/TRBV3-2 | TGTGCCAGCAGCCAAGCGGGCGATTCTGGAAACACCATATATTTT | CASSQAGDSGNTIYF
- | 12 | TRBD2 | TRBJ2-1 | TRBV7-9 | TGTGGACTAGCGGATATGTACAATGAGCAGTTCTTC | CGLADMYNEQFF
- | 14 | - | TRBJ1-6 | TRBV3-1/TRBV3-2 | TGTGCCAGCAGCCAAGGGACTCTACATTCACCCCTCCACTTT | CASSQGTLHSPLHF
- | 15 | - | TRBJ1-1 | TRBV7-9 | TGTGCCAGCAGCCTCGGGGGAGGGGGAGACACTGAAGCTTTCTTT | CASSLGGGGDTEAFF
- | 14 | - | TRBJ1-4 | TRBV5-5 | TGTGCCAGCAGCTTGGGGGGGCGTAATGAAAAACTGTTTTTT | CASSLGGRNEKLFF
- | 13 | - | TRBJ1-2 | TRBV2 | TGTGCCAGCAGTGAACGGGGTATCTATGGCTACACCTTC | CASSERGIYGYTF